This entry lists 10 T cell receptor beta chains sequenced from one sample in a study of cytomegalovirus exposure and HLA in healthy donors. 60 Vbeta and 13 Jbeta primers were used in PCR. TCRdb keeps only in-frame clones here, not all; method: immunoSEQ multiplex PCR. The sample carries more than 85,000 clones, 65% to 90% recorded once. The sample comprised PBMCs. These receptor sequences come from a woman aged 18-29 years in good health and CMV-seronegative.

J is TRBJ1-1 and V is TRBV19; 8 bases are a match to TRBD1. CDR1 LNHDA and CDR2 SQIVND come from the germline V gene (reference sequence). The junction had 3 bases not matched to a gene; V was cut back by 5 bases and J by 7 bases. The CDR3 length is 12 residues. The DNA of the CDR3 is TGTGCCAGTAGTCAGGGGGCTAATGAAGCTTTCTTT. Encoded protein: CASSQGANEAFF.

The J gene is TRBJ2-7, the V gene TRBV6-5; the D gene is possibly TRBD2 (5 bases). The germline V gene has CDR1 MNHEY and CDR2 SVGAGI. This CDR3 contains 13 residues. Trimming pared 5 bases from V and 6 bases from J, leaving 14 bases between. This CDR3 is CASSLHSGFEQYF. The CDR3 DNA reads TGTGCCAGCAGTCTCCACTCGGGGTTCGAGCAGTACTTC.

The chain employs TRBV19 and TRBJ1-1; TRBD1 matches 8 bases. The junction had 2 bases not matched to a gene; V was cut back by 7 bases and J by 7 bases. Germline V lookup: CDR1 LNHDA, CDR2 SQIVND (reference sequence). The CDR3 extends over 11 amino acids. CDR3 sequence (DNA): TGTGCCAGTAACGACAGGGGTGAAGCTTTCTTT. Amino acid sequence: CASNDRGEAFF.

Turning to this clone: The junction shows a germline mismatch at one end, possibly a read error. The chain combines TRBV6-1 with TRBJ2-6, with 11 bases that match TRBD1. The CDR3 totals 18 residues. From germline, CDR1 is MNHNS and CDR2 SASEGT. In DNA, the CDR3 is TGTGCCAGCAGGGAAGTGGACAGGGGGCCCTCTGGGGCCAACGTCCTGACTTTC. It codes for CASREVDRGPSGANVLTF.

The chain carries TRBV7-3 and TRBJ2-5; 7 bases map to TRBD1. Unmatched junction bases numbered 8, after V lost 5 bases and J lost 2 bases. The germline CDR1 and CDR2 sequences are SGHTA and FQGTGA. The CDR3 covers 15 residues. CDR3 region: CASSPTGIEQETQYF. CDR3 in DNA: TGTGCCAGCAGCCCGACAGGGATCGAACAAGAGACCCAGTACTTC.

This rearrangement joins TRBV5-4 to TRBJ2-2, with 13 nucleotides matching TRBD2. V lost 0 bases and J lost 4; bases outside the gene matches: 0. This CDR3 is 16 amino acids long. Per germline, CDR1 SGHNT and CDR2 YYREEE (reference sequence). The CDR3 sequence: CASSLGLAGGTGELFF. The CDR3 region has the DNA TGTGCCAGCAGCTTGGGACTAGCGGGGGGCACCGGGGAGCTGTTTTTT.

As DNA, the CDR3 is TGTGCCAGCAGCCAAGATCCGCGGGACAGGGGGCGATACGAGCAGTACTTC. Amino acids: CASSQDPRDRGRYEQYF. The rearrangement joins TRBV14 to TRBJ2-7, with 12 positions matching TRBD1. The CDR3 runs 17 residues. Germline values: CDR1 SGHDN, CDR2 FVKESK. J lost 4 bases, V lost 0 bases, and 7 bases had no gene match. The full variable domain, completed using reference TRBV14 and TRBJ2-7, is EAGVTQFPSHSVIEKGQTVTLRCDPISGHDNLYWYRRVMGKEIKFLLHFVKESKQDESGMPNNRFLAERTGGTYSTLKVQPAELEDSGVYFCASSQDPRDRGRYEQYFGPGTRLTVT.

The V gene is TRBV30, the J gene TRBJ2-5; 7 positions agree with TRBD1. Unmatched junction bases numbered 16, after V lost 4 bases and J lost 11 bases. The CDR3 is 14 residues long. Germline CDR1 GTSNPN, CDR2 SVGIG (reference sequence). The CDR3: CAWTGWAGGEEQYF. Here the CDR3 DNA reads TGTGCCTGGACTGGATGGGCAGGGGGTGAAGAGCAGTACTTC.

The gene calls are TRBV19 and TRBJ2-6, with D perhaps matching TRBD2 (5 bases). Looked up from germline, CDR1 is LNHDA and CDR2 is SQIVND (reference sequence). The CDR3 extends over 15 amino acids. V lost 7 bases and J 0 bases, leaving 10 bases between the germline ends. The CDR3 spells CASISAGSGANVLTF. The CDR3 DNA reads as TGTGCCAGTATCTCGGCGGGCTCTGGGGCCAACGTCCTGACTTTC.

The chain couples TRBV27 to TRBJ1-2; 7 nucleotides agree with TRBD1. This CDR3 spans 13 amino acids. Germline CDR1 MNHEY, CDR2 SMNVEV (reference sequence). Trimming took 10 bases from V and 5 from J; bases not matched to a gene: 10. The CDR3 here is CATPLTGPYGYTF. The CDR3 bases are TGTGCCACCCCCCTGACAGGGCCTTATGGCTACACCTTC.